This TCR beta chain comes out of a study of blood T cell repertoires in COVID-19. In the study overall: Acute and convalescent COVID-19 samples came from the United States, Italy and Spain.

The CDR3 runs 13 residues. Trimming shortened V by 5 bases and J by 2 bases, and 10 bases separated the two germline ends. Germline V gene lookup returns CDR1 MDHEN and CDR2 SYDVKM. Authors' data handling: How many nucleated cells were present was estimated from reference gene primer amplification. Assay: immunoSEQ multiplex PCR; the TCRdb copy retains only in-frame clones and omits some. The V and J calls and the clone size are those of that table, but D and trimming were determined from the DNA. The data contain about 94,000 clones, about four fifths of them singletons. The rearrangement links TRBV28 to TRBJ2-7, with D tentatively TRBD1 (5 bases). The source material was peripheral blood. The sequence derives from a human donor in a cohort sampled during active COVID-19. The CDR3 DNA sequence: TGTGCCAGCAGTGTAGTACAGGCCTACGAGCAGTACTTC. Translated: CASSVVQAYEQYF.